One sample yielded the 24 T cell receptor beta chains listed below, sequenced in a study of cytomegalovirus exposure and HLA in healthy donors. The PCR made use of 60 Vbeta and 13 Jbeta primers. The assay was immunoSEQ multiplex PCR, and TCRdb's table has in-frame clones only and misses some. This table has roughly 170,000 clones, 80% appearing once. The sample consisted of PBMCs. All receptors come from a man aged 25 to 40 in good health and CMV-seropositive.

The rearrangement links TRBV27 to TRBJ2-3; 7 nucleotides line up with TRBD2. Looked up from germline, CDR1 is MNHEY and CDR2 is SMNVEV (reference sequence). CDR3 length: 18 residues. Losses at the gene ends were 0 bases for V and 0 bases for J; bases not matched to a gene: 9. The CDR3 region is CASSLSAASGPSTDTQYF. In DNA, the CDR3 is TGTGCCAGCAGTTTATCGGCGGCTAGCGGACCTAGCACAGATACGCAGTATTTT.

J is TRBJ2-2 and V is TRBV6-1; D unresolved. The length of the CDR3 is 14 residues. Trimming shortened V by 3 bases and J by 1 base, and 6 bases separated the two germline ends. The germline gives CDR1 MNHNS, CDR2 SASEGT. CDR3 nucleotide sequence: TGTGCCAGCAGTGAGGGCAGGAACACCGGGGAGCTGTTTTTT. Its protein is CASSEGRNTGELFF.

The chain uses TRBV5-1 and TRBJ2-3, with a weak D call TRBD1 (5 bases). Germline V lookup: CDR1 SGHRS, CDR2 YFSETQ. The CDR3 length is 15 residues. The germline V and J ends were trimmed by 4 bases and 4 bases, with 16 bases remaining between them. CDR3 DNA sequence: TGCGCCAGCAGCCCGCAGGGAAGCACGGCAGATACGCAGTATTTT. Translated: CASSPQGSTADTQYF.

This clone is a singleton in its sample. The chain recombines TRBV10-3 with TRBJ2-7; 7 positions match TRBD1. From germline, CDR1 is ENHRY and CDR2 SYGVKD. The V and J ends lost 10 bases and 4 bases, in that order; junction bases with no gene match: 10. The CDR3 is made up of 13 amino acids. CDR3 loop: CATQTGQTYEQYF. CDR3 bases: TGTGCCACCCAGACAGGGCAGACGTACGAGCAGTACTTC.

This clone was seen only a few times. V gene TRBV19 combines with J gene TRBJ1-4; D may be TRBD1 (6 bases). Per germline, CDR1 LNHDA and CDR2 SQIVND (reference sequence). The germline V and J ends were trimmed by 7 bases and 6 bases, with 12 bases remaining between them. The CDR3 runs to 13 residues. In nucleotides, the CDR3 is TGTGCCAGTATGAGGACAGAGTATGAAAAACTGTTTTTT. Translated: CASMRTEYEKLFF.

Regarding this clone: The sample carries other DNA sequences with the same CDR3. The gene calls are TRBV27 and TRBJ1-2, with 7 bases aligning to TRBD1. The V segment lost 5 bases and the J segment 2 bases; nucleotides outside the gene matches: 8. The CDR3 totals 15 residues. Germline V lookup: CDR1 MNHEY, CDR2 SMNVEV (reference sequence). The CDR3 nucleotides read TGTGCCAGCAGTGCCACTGGGACAGAGAACTATGGCTACACCTTC. Its translation is CASSATGTENYGYTF.

The chain uses TRBV6-5 and TRBJ2-5; 8 nucleotides match TRBD1. The CDR3 extends over 13 amino acids. The junction had 9 bases not matched to a gene; V was cut back by 10 bases and J by 5 bases. From germline, CDR1 is MNHEY and CDR2 SVGAGI. The DNA for the CDR3 is TGTGCCACCACAATCAGGGGGCTTGAGACCCAGTACTTC. It encodes CATTIRGLETQYF.

V gene TRBV6-5 combines with J gene TRBJ2-7, with 7 bases matching TRBD1. The CDR3 spans 16 residues. Trimming removed 2 bases from V and 3 bases from J; junction bases left unmatched: 10. Looked up from germline, CDR1 is MNHEY and CDR2 is SVGAGI. The CDR3 DNA sequence: TGTGCCAGCAGTTACAGGGCAAGGGGGCCAGGCTACGAGCAGTACTTC. It translates to CASSYRARGPGYEQYF.

This clone was observed a few times. The chain is built from TRBV6-1 and TRBJ1-2, with a weak D call TRBD1 (6 bases). The germline V gene has CDR1 MNHNS and CDR2 SASEGT. Trimming cost V 6 bases and J 4 bases, with 18 bases left between them. The CDR3 covers 15 residues. In DNA, the CDR3 is TGTGCCAGCAGACCCGGGGTACAGGGAGCCTATGGCTACACCTTC. Its translation is CASRPGVQGAYGYTF.

The sample holds a few counts of this clone. This chain uses TRBV2 with TRBJ2-3; 7 nucleotides match TRBD2. The length of the CDR3 is 16 residues. V shed 0 bases, J shed 5 bases, and the junction held 8 bases outside the gene matches. Germline V gene data show CDR1 as SNHLY and CDR2 as FYNNEI. The DNA of the CDR3 is TGTGCCAGCAGTGAAGCGCTTCACGGCGGGGGAGATACGCAGTATTTT. It translates to CASSEALHGGGDTQYF.

The chain links TRBV6-5 to TRBJ2-7, with TRBD1 identical over 9 bases. Germline CDR1 MNHEY, CDR2 SVGAGI. CDR3 size: 15 residues. After removal of 6 bases from V and 2 bases from J, the junction contained 8 bases not matched to a gene. The CDR3 loop reads CASSQNRGLAYEQYF. For the CDR3, the DNA is TGTGCCAGCAGCCAGAACAGGGGGCTCGCCTACGAGCAGTACTTC.

This clone has only a few counts. The genes are TRBV6-1 and TRBJ1-2; D is unclear. The CDR3 runs to 13 residues. Germline CDR1 and CDR2: MNHNS and SASEGT. The V and J ends lost 6 bases and 8 bases respectively, with 16 bases between them. CDR3 sequence reads: CASSQTGYRGYTF. The CDR3 DNA sequence: TGTGCCAGCAGCCAAACGGGGTACCGGGGCTACACCTTC.

The chain is built from TRBV15 and TRBJ2-1, with 7 nucleotides matching TRBD1. Germline-derived CDR1 and CDR2 are LNHNV and YYDKDF (reference sequence). CDR3 length: 18 residues. J was trimmed by 0 bases and V by 1 base; bases with no gene match: 9. DNA for the CDR3: TGTGCCACCAGCAGAGGAACAGGGGCCTCAAGCTCCTACAATGAGCAGTTCTTC. Residues: CATSRGTGASSSYNEQFF. The whole variable domain, remainder taken from reference TRBV15 and TRBJ2-1, is DAMVIQNPRYQVTQFGKPVTLSCSQTLNHNVMYWYQQKSSQAPKLLFHYYDKDFNNEADTPDNFQSRRPNTSFCFLDIRSPGLGDTAMYLCATSRGTGASSSYNEQFFGPGTRLTVL.

The V call is TRBV2, the J call TRBJ2-3; 7 nucleotides agree with TRBD1. The V gene's germline CDR1 is SNHLY and CDR2 FYNNEI. The J segment lost 4 bases and the V segment lost 2 bases, leaving 3 bases of the junction unmatched. The CDR3 contains 14 residues. The CDR3 reads CASSERGPPDTQYF. The DNA of the CDR3 is TGTGCCAGCAGTGAAAGGGGGCCCCCAGATACGCAGTATTTT.

Written as DNA, the CDR3 is TGTGCCTGGAGTGCCGGCGGCGAGCAGTACTTC. Encoded protein: CAWSAGGEQYF. This sequence joins TRBV30 and TRBJ2-7; no definite D call. CDR1 is GTSNPN and CDR2 is SVGIG in the germline V gene (reference sequence). V shed 1 base and J shed 6 bases, with 7 bases lying between them. The CDR3 consists of 11 residues.

The chain combines TRBV29-1 with TRBJ2-2, with 8 bases matching TRBD1. This CDR3 comprises 14 residues. Germline V lookup: CDR1 SQVTM, CDR2 ANQGSEA. V trimming: 6 bases; J trimming: 6 bases; junction bases outside the gene matches: 9. CDR3 bases: TGCAGCGTGGACGACAGGGGTTCACCCGGGGAGCTGTTTTTT. Translating gives CSVDDRGSPGELFF.

This clone was counted a few times. This chain uses TRBV5-5 with TRBJ1-1, with 9 bases that match TRBD1. Germline CDR1 reads SGHKS; CDR2 reads YYEKEE (reference sequence). This CDR3 is built from 15 residues. With V trimmed by 3 bases and J by 2 bases, 5 bases remained unmatched. CDR3 DNA sequence: TGTGCCAGCAGCTCCCGGACAGGGGATAACACTGAAGCTTTCTTT. It codes for CASSSRTGDNTEAFF.

The chain carries TRBV7-2 and TRBJ2-3; no firm D call. There are 14 residues in the CDR3. The germline V and J ends were trimmed by 4 bases and 0 bases, with 8 bases remaining between them. The germline CDR1 and CDR2 sequences are SGHTA and FQGNSA. The CDR3 sequence: CASSSPASTDTQYF. CDR3 coding DNA: TGTGCCAGCAGCTCCCCCGCGAGCACAGATACGCAGTATTTT.

This clone has only a few counts. The V gene is TRBV7-7, the J gene TRBJ2-3; the match to TRBD2 covers 13 bases. Germline CDR1 SSHAT, CDR2 FNYEAQ (reference sequence). V gave up 5 bases and J gave up 1 base; unmatched junction bases: 12. The CDR3 sequence is 19 residues long. The DNA for the CDR3 is TGTGCCAGCAGCCTGGGGACTAGCGGGGCCGTGGGGGGCACAGATACGCAGTATTTT. Amino acids: CASSLGTSGAVGGTDTQYF. Full variable domain (outside the CDR3, taken from reference TRBV7-7 and TRBJ2-3): GAGVSQSPRYKVTKRGQDVTLRCDPISSHATLYWYQQALGQGPEFLTYFNYEAQPDKSGLPSDRFSAERPEGSISTLTIQRTEQRDSAMYRCASSLGTSGAVGGTDTQYFGPGTRLTVL.

In its sample, this clone was seen once. J is TRBJ2-2 and V is TRBV19; D is perhaps TRBD2 (5 bases). Between the trimmed V and J ends, which lost 7 bases and 3 bases, there was a span of 15 bases. Germline CDR1 LNHDA, CDR2 SQIVND (reference sequence). The CDR3 is 15 amino acids. Written as DNA, the CDR3 is TGTGCCAGTACATTGATGGGAGATCACACCGGGGAGCTGTTTTTT. Protein: CASTLMGDHTGELFF.

The J gene is TRBJ2-1, the V gene TRBV9; TRBD2 aligns across 10 bases. This CDR3 spans 15 amino acids. V was clipped by 4 bases and J by 6 bases; unmatched bases: 7. The germline V gene has CDR1 SGDLS and CDR2 YYNGEE. In nucleotides, the CDR3 is TGTGCCAGCAGCCCCACGGGACTAGCGACCAATGAGCAGTTCTTC. This gives the protein CASSPTGLATNEQFF.

This clone was seen a few times. The chain links TRBV15 to TRBJ1-5, with a possible D match to TRBD1 (6 bases). There are 18 residues in the CDR3. V was pared by 4 bases and J by 6 bases, with 25 bases between. Germline CDR1 LNHNV, CDR2 YYDKDF (reference sequence). CDR3 region: CATSTYGGAGEGSQPQHF. The CDR3 DNA reads TGTGCCACCAGCACCTACGGTGGGGCAGGGGAAGGCAGTCAGCCCCAGCATTTT.

This CDR3 reads CASSFFSSGNTIYF. Written as DNA, the CDR3 is TGTGCCAGCAGCTTTTTCAGTTCAGGAAACACCATATATTTT. The chain carries TRBV5-6 and TRBJ1-3; D not certain. From germline, CDR1 is SGHDT and CDR2 YYEEEE. The CDR3 spans 14 residues. V was shortened by 2 bases and J by 4 bases, with 10 bases between the two germline ends.

This clone was counted a few times. The chain carries TRBV28 and TRBJ2-1, with D perhaps matching TRBD2 (5 bases). CDR3 size: 12 residues. The V gene lost 7 bases and the J gene lost 9 bases, with 13 bases spanning the gap. Germline loops: CDR1 MDHEN, CDR2 SYDVKM. The chain's CDR3 is CASKRASGEQFF. CDR3 DNA sequence: TGTGCCAGCAAGAGGGCATCGGGTGAGCAGTTCTTC.